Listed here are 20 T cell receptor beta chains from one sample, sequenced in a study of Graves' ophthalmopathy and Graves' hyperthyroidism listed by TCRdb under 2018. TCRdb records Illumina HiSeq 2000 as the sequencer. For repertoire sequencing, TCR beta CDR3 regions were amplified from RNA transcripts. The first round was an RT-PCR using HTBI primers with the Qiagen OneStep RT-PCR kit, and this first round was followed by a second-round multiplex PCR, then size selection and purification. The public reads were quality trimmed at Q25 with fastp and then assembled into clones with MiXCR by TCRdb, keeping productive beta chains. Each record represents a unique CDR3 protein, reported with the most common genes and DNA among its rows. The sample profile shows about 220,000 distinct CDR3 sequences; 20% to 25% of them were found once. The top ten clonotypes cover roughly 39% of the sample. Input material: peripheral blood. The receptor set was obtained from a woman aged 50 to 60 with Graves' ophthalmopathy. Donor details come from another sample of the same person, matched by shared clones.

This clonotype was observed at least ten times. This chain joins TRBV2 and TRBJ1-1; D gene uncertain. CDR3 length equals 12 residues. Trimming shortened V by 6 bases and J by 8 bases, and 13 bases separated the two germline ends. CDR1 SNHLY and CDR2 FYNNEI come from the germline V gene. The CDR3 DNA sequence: TGTGCCAGCAGGTGGGGTCTAGGCGAAGCTTTCTTT. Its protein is CASRWGLGEAFF.

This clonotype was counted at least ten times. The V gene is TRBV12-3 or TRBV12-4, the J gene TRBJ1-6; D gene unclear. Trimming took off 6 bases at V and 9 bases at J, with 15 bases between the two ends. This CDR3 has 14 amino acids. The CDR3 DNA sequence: TGTGCCAGCAGCCCAACACTAGAAGGTTCACCCCTCCACTTT. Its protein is CASSPTLEGSPLHF.

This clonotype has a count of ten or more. The CDR3 sequence: CASSRTGGYTF. CDR3 sequence (DNA): TGTGCCAGCAGTAGAACCGGGGGCTACACCTTC. The chain employs TRBV6-1 and TRBJ1-2, with D unclear. The V and J ends lost 5 bases and 8 bases respectively, with 9 bases between them. This CDR3 is 11 amino acids long. CDR1 is MNHNS, CDR2 SASEGT, per germline.

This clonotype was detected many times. CDR3 sequence reads: CASSRRTSGDQVSYEQYF. CDR3 in DNA: TGCGCCAGCAGCCGCCGGACTAGCGGGGACCAAGTCTCCTACGAGCAGTACTTC. The gene calls are TRBV4-1 and TRBJ2-7; 12 nucleotides match TRBD2. The CDR3 loop spans 18 amino acids. Germline values: CDR1 MGHRA, CDR2 YSYEKL. J was trimmed by 0 bases and V by 4 bases; bases with no gene match: 10.

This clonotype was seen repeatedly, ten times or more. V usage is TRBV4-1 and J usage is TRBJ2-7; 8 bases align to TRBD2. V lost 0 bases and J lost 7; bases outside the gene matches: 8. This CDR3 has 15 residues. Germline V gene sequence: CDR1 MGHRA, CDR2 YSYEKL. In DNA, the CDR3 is TGCGCCAGCAGCCAAGAGGAAGCGGGAGCGGGAGAGCAGTACTTC. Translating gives CASSQEEAGAGEQYF.

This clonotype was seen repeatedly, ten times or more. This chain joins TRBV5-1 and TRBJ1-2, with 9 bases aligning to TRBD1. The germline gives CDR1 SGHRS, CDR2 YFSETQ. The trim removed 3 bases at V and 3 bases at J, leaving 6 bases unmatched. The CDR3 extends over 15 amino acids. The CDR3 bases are TGCGCCAGCAGCTACCCGGGACAGGGCGACTATGGCTACACCTTC. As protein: CASSYPGQGDYGYTF.

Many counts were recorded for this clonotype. CDR3 DNA sequence: TGTGCCACCAAATCCGGGACAGTCACCGGGGAGCTGTTTTTT. This translates into CATKSGTVTGELFF. The genes are TRBV6-1 and TRBJ2-2, with TRBD1 matching over 7 bases. Trimming cost V 10 bases and J 4 bases; bases outside gene matches: 9. The CDR3 runs to 14 residues. Germline CDR1 and CDR2: MNHNS and SASEGT.

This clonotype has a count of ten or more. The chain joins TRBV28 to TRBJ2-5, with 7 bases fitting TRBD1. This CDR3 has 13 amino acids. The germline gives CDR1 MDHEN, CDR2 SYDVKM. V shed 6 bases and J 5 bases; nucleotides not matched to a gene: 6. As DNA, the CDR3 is TGTGCCAGCAGCGAAGACAGGGTTGAGACCCAGTACTTC. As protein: CASSEDRVETQYF.

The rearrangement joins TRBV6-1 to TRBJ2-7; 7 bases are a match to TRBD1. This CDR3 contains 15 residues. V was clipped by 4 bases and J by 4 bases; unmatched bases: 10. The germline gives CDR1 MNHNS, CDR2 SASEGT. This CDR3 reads CASSARTGGLYEQYF. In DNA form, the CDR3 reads TGTGCCAGCAGTGCACGGACAGGCGGTTTGTACGAGCAGTACTTC.

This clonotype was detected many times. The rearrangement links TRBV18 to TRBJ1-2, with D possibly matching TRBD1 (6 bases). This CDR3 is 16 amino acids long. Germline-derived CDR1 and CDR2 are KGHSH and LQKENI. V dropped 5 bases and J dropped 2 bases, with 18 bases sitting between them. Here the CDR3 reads CASSSTGKNKNYGYTF. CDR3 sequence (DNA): TGTGCCAGCTCATCAACAGGGAAAAATAAGAACTATGGCTACACCTTC.

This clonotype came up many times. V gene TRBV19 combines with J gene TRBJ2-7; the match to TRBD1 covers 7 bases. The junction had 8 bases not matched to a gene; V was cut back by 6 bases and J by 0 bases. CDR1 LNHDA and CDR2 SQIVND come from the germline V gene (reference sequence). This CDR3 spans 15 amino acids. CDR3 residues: CASSERDSNSYEQYF. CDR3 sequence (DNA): TGTGCCAGTAGCGAACGGGACAGTAACTCCTACGAGCAGTACTTC. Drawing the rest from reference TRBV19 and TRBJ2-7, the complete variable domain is DGGITQSPKYLFRKEGQNVTLSCEQNLNHDAMYWYRQDPGQGLRLIYYSQIVNDFQKGDIAEGYSVSREKKESFPLTVTSAQKNPTAFYLCASSERDSNSYEQYFGPGTRLTVT.

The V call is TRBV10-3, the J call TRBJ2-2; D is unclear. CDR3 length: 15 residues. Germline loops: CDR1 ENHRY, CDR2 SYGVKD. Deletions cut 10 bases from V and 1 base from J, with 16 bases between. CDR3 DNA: TGTGCCACCAGACTGCCCCCGGGGAACACCGGGGAGCTGTTTTTT. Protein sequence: CATRLPPGNTGELFF.

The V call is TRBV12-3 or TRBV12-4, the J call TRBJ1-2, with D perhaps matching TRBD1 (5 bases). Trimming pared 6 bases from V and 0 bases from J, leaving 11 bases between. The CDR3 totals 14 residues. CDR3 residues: CASRPTAANYGYTF. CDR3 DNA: TGTGCCAGCAGACCGACAGCAGCTAACTATGGCTACACCTTC.

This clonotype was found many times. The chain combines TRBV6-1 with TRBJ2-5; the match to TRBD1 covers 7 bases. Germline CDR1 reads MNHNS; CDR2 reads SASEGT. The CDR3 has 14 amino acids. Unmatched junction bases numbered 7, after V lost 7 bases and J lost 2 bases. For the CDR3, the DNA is TGTGCCAGCAAATTTGACAGGGTGCAAGAGACCCAGTACTTC. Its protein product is CASKFDRVQETQYF.

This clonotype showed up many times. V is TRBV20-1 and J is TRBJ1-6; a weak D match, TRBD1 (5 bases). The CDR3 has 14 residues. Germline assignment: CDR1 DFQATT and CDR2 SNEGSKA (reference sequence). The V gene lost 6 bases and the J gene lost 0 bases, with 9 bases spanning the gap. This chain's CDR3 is CSAFTGSYNSPLHF. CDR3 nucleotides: TGCAGTGCCTTCACAGGCTCCTATAATTCACCCCTCCACTTT.

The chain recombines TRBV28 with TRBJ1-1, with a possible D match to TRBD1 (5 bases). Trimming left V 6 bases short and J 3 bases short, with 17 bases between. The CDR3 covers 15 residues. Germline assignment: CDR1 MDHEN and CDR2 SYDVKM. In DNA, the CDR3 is TGTGCCAGCAGGGGCTCCCAAGCGGGGGACACTGAAGCTTTCTTT. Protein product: CASRGSQAGDTEAFF.

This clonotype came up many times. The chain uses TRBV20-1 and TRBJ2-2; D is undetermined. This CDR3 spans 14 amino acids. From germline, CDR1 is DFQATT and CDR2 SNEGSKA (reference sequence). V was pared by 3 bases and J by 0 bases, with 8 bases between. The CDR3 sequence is CSASFPANTGELFF. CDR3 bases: TGCAGTGCTAGTTTTCCAGCGAACACCGGGGAGCTGTTTTTT.

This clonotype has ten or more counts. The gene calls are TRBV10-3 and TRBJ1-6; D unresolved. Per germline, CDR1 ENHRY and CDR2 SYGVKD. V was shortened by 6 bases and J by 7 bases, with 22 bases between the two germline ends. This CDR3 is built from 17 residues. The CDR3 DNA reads TGTGCCATCAGCGACGGCCGTGGAGTGGTAGGGAATTCACCCCTCCACTTT. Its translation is CAISDGRGVVGNSPLHF.

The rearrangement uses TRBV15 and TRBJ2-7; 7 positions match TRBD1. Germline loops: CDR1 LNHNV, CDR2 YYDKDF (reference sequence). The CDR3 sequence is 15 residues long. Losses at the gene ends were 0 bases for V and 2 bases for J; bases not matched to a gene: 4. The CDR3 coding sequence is TGTGCCACCAGCAGAGATAGGGGGACAGCCTACGAGCAGTACTTC. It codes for CATSRDRGTAYEQYF.

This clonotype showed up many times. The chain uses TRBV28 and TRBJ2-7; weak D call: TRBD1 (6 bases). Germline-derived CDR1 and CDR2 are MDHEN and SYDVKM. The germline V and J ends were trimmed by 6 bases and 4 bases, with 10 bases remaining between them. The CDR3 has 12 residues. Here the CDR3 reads CASREQGYEQYF. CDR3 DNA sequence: TGTGCCAGCAGGGAACAGGGATACGAGCAGTACTTC.